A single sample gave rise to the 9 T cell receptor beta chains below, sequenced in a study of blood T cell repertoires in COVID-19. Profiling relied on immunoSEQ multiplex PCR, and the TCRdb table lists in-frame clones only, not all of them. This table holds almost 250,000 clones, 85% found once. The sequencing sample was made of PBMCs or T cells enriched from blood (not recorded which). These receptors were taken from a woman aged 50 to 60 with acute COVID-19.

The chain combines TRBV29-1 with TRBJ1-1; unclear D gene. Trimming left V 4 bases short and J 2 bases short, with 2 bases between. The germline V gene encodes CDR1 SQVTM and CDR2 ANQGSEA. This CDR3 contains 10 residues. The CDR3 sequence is CSVANTEAFF. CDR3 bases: TGCAGCGTTGCTAACACTGAAGCTTTCTTT.

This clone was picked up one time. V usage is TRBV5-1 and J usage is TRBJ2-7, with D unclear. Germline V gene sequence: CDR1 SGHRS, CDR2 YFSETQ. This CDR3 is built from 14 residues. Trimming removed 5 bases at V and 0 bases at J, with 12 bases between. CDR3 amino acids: CASSFSPSSYEQYF. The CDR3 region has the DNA TGCGCCAGCAGTTTTAGCCCTAGCTCCTACGAGCAGTACTTC.

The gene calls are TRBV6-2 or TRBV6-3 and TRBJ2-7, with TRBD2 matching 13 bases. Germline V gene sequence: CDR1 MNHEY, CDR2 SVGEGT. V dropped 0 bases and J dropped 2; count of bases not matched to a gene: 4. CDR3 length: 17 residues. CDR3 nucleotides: TGTGCCAGCAGTTACTCGCGGGGACTAGCGGGGACCTACGAGCAGTACTTC. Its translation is CASSYSRGLAGTYEQYF.

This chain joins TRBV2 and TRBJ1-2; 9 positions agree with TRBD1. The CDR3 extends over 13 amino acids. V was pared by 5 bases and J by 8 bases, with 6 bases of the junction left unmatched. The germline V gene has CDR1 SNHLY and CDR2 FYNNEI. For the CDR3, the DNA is TGTGCCAGCAGTTTGACAGGGGGGAAAGGCTACACCTTC. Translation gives CASSLTGGKGYTF.

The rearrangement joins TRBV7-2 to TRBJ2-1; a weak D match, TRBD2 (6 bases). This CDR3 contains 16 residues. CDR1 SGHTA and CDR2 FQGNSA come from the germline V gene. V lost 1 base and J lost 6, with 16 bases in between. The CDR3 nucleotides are TGTGCCAGCAGCTTAGGGGCTAGCGCGACATTCAATGAGCAGTTCTTC. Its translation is CASSLGASATFNEQFF.

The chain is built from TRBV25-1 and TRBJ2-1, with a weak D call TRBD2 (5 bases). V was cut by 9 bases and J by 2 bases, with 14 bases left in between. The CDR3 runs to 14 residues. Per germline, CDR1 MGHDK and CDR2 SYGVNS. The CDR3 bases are TGTGCCAGGGCCTTGTGGAGGACCTACAATGAGCAGTTCTTC. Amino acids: CARALWRTYNEQFF.

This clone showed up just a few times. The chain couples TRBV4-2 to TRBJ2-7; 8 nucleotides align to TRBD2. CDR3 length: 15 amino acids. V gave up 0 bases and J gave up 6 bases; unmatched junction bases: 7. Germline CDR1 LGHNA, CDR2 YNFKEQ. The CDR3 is CASSQDVSGGREQYF. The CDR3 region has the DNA TGTGCCAGCAGCCAAGATGTGTCGGGGGGGCGCGAGCAGTACTTC.

The CDR3 here is CASSFSAFTEAFF. The CDR3 bases are TGTGCCAGCAGCTTCTCAGCGTTCACTGAAGCTTTCTTT. V is TRBV11-2 and J is TRBJ1-1; D is unclear. The V gene lost 3 bases and the J gene lost 4 bases, with 9 bases spanning the gap. Germline CDR1 is SGHAT and CDR2 is FQNNGV. The CDR3 loop spans 13 amino acids.

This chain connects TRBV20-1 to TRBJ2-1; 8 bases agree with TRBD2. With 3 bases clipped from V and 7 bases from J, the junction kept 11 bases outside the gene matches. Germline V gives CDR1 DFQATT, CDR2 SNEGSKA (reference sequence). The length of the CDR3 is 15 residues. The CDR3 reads CSASGGGPPINEQFF. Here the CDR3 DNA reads TGCAGTGCTAGTGGCGGGGGGCCCCCAATTAATGAGCAGTTCTTC.